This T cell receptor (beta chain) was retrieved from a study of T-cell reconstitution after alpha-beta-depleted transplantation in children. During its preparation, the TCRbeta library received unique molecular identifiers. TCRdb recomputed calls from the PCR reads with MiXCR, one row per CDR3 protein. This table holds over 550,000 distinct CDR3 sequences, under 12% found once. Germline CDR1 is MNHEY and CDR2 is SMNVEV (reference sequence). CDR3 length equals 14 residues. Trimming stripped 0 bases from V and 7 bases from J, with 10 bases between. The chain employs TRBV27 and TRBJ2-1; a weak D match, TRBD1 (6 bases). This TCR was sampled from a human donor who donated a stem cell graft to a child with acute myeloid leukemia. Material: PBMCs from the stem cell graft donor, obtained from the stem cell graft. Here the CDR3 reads CASSLSTGENEQFF. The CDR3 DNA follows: TGTGCCAGCAGTTTATCGACAGGAGAAAATGAGCAGTTCTTC.